This T cell receptor beta chain is drawn from a study of blood T cell repertoires in COVID-19. Study summary: The United States, Italy and Spain were the sources of the acute and convalescent COVID-19 samples. T cells, B-cell-depleted T cells, or PBMCs supplied cDNA or gDNA.

Measured with immunoSEQ multiplex PCR; TCRdb has only the in-frame clones, and not every one. Of 320,000 or so clones in the sample, roughly 87% were seen once. Participant ages covered roughly 18 to 90 years across about two dozen US areas. The CDR3 is made up of 16 amino acids. Germline CDR1 LNHNV, CDR2 YYDKDF (reference sequence). Trimming removed 2 bases from V and 5 bases from J; junction bases left unmatched: 8. The V gene is TRBV15, the J gene TRBJ1-4, with TRBD1 matching over 7 bases. What was sequenced was PBMCs or T cells enriched from blood (not recorded which). The sequence was collected from a woman aged 25 to 39 who had recovered from COVID-19. The CDR3 region is CATSRPDREPNEKLFF. DNA of the CDR3: TGTGCCACCAGCAGACCCGACAGGGAACCGAATGAAAAACTGTTTTTT.